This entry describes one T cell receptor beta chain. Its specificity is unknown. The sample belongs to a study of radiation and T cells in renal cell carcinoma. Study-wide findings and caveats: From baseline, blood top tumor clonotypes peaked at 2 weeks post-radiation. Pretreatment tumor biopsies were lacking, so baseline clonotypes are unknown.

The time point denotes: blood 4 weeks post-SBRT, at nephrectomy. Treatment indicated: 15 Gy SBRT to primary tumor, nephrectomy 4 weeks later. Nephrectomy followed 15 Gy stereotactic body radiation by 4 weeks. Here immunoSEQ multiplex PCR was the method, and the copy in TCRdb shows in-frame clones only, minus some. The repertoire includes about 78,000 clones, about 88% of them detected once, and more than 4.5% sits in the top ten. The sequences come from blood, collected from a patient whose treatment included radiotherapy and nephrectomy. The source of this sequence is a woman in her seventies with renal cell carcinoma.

In nucleotides, the CDR3 is TGTGCCAGCAGCGTTTCGGGAAACACTGAAGCTTTCTTT. This codes for CASSVSGNTEAFF. The V and J genes are TRBV9 and TRBJ1-1, with D hard to call. V lost 2 bases to trimming and J lost 2 bases, with 7 bases between them. The CDR3 totals 13 residues. CDR1 and CDR2 (germline): SGDLS, YYNGEE.